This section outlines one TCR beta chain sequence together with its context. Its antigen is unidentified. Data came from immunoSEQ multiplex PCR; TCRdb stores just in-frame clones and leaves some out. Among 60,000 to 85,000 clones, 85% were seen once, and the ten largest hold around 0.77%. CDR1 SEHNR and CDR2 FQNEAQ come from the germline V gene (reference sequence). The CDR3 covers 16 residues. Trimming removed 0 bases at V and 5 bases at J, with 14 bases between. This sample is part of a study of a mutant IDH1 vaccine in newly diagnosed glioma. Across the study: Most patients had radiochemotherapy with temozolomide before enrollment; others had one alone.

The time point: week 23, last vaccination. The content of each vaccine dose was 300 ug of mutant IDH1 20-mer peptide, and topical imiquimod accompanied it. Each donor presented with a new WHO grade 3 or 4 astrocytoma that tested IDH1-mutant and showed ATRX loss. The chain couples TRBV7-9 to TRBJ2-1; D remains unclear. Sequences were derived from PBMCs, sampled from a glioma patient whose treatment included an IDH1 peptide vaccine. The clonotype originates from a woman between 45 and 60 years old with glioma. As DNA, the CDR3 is TGTGCCAGCAGCTTAGCTGGGCCCCGAACGAACAATGAGCAGTTCTTC. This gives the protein CASSLAGPRTNNEQFF.